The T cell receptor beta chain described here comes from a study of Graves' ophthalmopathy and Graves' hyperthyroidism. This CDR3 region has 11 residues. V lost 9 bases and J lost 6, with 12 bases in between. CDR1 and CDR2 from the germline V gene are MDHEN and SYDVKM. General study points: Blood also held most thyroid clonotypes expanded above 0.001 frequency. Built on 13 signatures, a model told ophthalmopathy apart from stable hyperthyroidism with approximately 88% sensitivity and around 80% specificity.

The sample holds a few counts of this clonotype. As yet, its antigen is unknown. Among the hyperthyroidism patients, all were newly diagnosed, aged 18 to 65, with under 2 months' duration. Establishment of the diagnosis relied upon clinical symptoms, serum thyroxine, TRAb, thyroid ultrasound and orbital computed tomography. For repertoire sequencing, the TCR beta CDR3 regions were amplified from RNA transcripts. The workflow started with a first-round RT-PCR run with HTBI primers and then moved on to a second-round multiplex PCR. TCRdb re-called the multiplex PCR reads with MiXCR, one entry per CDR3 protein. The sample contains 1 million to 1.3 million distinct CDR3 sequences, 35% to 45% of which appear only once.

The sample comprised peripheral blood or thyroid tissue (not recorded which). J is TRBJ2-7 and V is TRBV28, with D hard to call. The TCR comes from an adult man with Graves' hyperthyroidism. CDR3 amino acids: CARSARTEQYF. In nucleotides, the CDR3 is TGTGCCAGATCGGCCAGGACCGAGCAGTACTTC.